The rows below give T cell receptor beta chains drawn from one sample of a study of T cell responses to AZD1222 COVID-19 vaccine. Profiled with immunoSEQ multiplex PCR; TCRdb holds only in-frame clones, not every one. The sample lists under 80,000 clones; roughly 87% were seen once. The sample here was peripheral blood, taken 28 days after the second AZD1222 dose. The source of these receptors is an adult who received the AZD1222 COVID-19 vaccine. The CDR3 runs from the conserved cysteine through the conserved F or W. The D gene is left open where the match is weak. Rows give clone size only sometimes, using once, few, many, or a class for an expanded clone.

clone size: once
V gene: TRBV7-6
J gene: TRBJ1-1
D gene: TRBD1
CDR3 DNA: TGTGCCAGCAGCTTAGCCCCGACAGGGATTGCCACTGAAGCTTTCTTT
CDR3 protein: CASSLAPTGIATEAFF

clone size: -
V gene: TRBV30
J gene: TRBJ2-7
D gene: TRBD1
CDR3 DNA: TGTGCCTGGAGTGTGACGAGGACAGGGATCGTCTACGAGCAGTACTTC
CDR3 protein: CAWSVTRTGIVYEQYF

clone size: -
V gene: TRBV7-9
J gene: TRBJ2-1
D gene: TRBD2
CDR3 DNA: TGTGCCAGCAGCTTAGGTAGCGGGAGAGGCAATGAGCAGTTCTTC
CDR3 protein: CASSLGSGRGNEQFF

clone size: few
V gene: TRBV5-1
J gene: TRBJ1-2
D gene: -
CDR3 DNA: TGCGCCAGCAGCCAAAGGGACGCCGAGCCCGGTTCTGGCTACACCTTC
CDR3 protein: CASSQRDAEPGSGYTF

clone size: -
V gene: TRBV4-1
J gene: TRBJ2-1
D gene: TRBD2
CDR3 DNA: TGCGCCAGCAGCCTCAGCGGGAGTAGGAATGAGCAGTTCTTC
CDR3 protein: CASSLSGSRNEQFF

clone size: -
V gene: TRBV6-2/TRBV6-3
J gene: TRBJ1-1
D gene: TRBD1
CDR3 DNA: TGTGCCAGCAGTTCCAACCTCCTTCGACAGGGTAGAGCTTTCTTT
CDR3 protein: CASSSNLLRQGRAFF

clone size: few
V gene: TRBV7-3
J gene: TRBJ1-1
D gene: TRBD1
CDR3 DNA: TGTGCCAGCAGCTACGGGACAGAGAACACTGAAGCTTTCTTT
CDR3 protein: CASSYGTENTEAFF

clone size: -
V gene: TRBV6-1
J gene: TRBJ1-1
D gene: TRBD1
CDR3 DNA: TGTGCCAGCAGTGGAGGGACAGGGGAAGGGAACACTGAAGCTTTCTTT
CDR3 protein: CASSGGTGEGNTEAFF

clone size: -
V gene: TRBV7-3
J gene: TRBJ1-1
D gene: TRBD1
CDR3 DNA: TGTGCCAGCAGCTCAGGGGGCACGAACACTGAAGCTTTCTTT
CDR3 protein: CASSSGGTNTEAFF

clone size: -
V gene: TRBV7-9
J gene: TRBJ2-1
D gene: -
CDR3 DNA: TGTGCCAGCAGCTTAAGCCTAGCTGAGCAGTTCTTC
CDR3 protein: CASSLSLAEQFF

clone size: -
V gene: TRBV18
J gene: TRBJ2-7
D gene: -
CDR3 DNA: TGTGCCAGCTCACCACCCACAGGACTTCAAAGCTACGAGCAGTACTTC
CDR3 protein: CASSPPTGLQSYEQYF

clone size: -
V gene: TRBV16
J gene: TRBJ1-1
D gene: -
CDR3 DNA: TGTGCCAGCGGACTATATCAGAACACTGAAGCTTTCTTT
CDR3 protein: CASGLYQNTEAFF

clone size: once
V gene: TRBV5-1
J gene: TRBJ1-4
D gene: TRBD1
CDR3 DNA: TGCGCCAGCACCTACGGGACAGAATATAATGAAAAACTGTTTTTT
CDR3 protein: CASTYGTEYNEKLFF

clone size: -
V gene: TRBV28
J gene: TRBJ2-7
D gene: TRBD2
CDR3 DNA: TGTGCCAGCAGTTTTACCGGGACTAGCGGCTACGAGCAGTACTTC
CDR3 protein: CASSFTGTSGYEQYF

clone size: -
V gene: TRBV18
J gene: TRBJ1-3
D gene: -
CDR3 DNA: TGTGCCAGCTCTGAAAACCAAGACTCTGGAAACACCATATATTTT
CDR3 protein: CASSENQDSGNTIYF

clone size: -
V gene: TRBV2
J gene: TRBJ1-6
D gene: TRBD1
CDR3 DNA: TGTGCCAGCAGTGGGACCGGGACAGGGGTCGATTCACCCCTCCACTTT
CDR3 protein: CASSGTGTGVDSPLHF

clone size: -
V gene: TRBV29-1
J gene: TRBJ1-1
D gene: -
CDR3 DNA: TGCAGCGTCGGACGTGACAACACTGAAGCTTTCTTT
CDR3 protein: CSVGRDNTEAFF

clone size: -
V gene: TRBV30
J gene: TRBJ2-7
D gene: TRBD2
CDR3 DNA: TGTGCCTGGAGTGTACCGGCGGGAGACTCGTACTTC
CDR3 protein: CAWSVPAGDSYF

clone size: -
V gene: TRBV5-4
J gene: TRBJ1-2
D gene: -
CDR3 DNA: TGTGCCAGCAGCTTAGTAGGGTTTGACGGCTACACCTTC
CDR3 protein: CASSLVGFDGYTF

clone size: -
V gene: TRBV18
J gene: TRBJ1-1
D gene: -
CDR3 DNA: TGTGCCAGCTCACCACCTGAAGGAGTGAACACTGAAGCTTTCTTT
CDR3 protein: CASSPPEGVNTEAFF

clone size: once
V gene: TRBV5-1
J gene: TRBJ2-3
D gene: TRBD1
CDR3 DNA: TGCGCCAGCAGCGTCCGGGACAGGGTGGTTGATACGCAGTATTTT
CDR3 protein: CASSVRDRVVDTQYF

clone size: -
V gene: TRBV11-2
J gene: TRBJ1-3
D gene: -
CDR3 DNA: TGTGCCAGCAGCAAAATGATTAGGGGAAGCTCTGGAAACACCATATATTTT
CDR3 protein: CASSKMIRGSSGNTIYF

clone size: -
V gene: TRBV18
J gene: TRBJ1-1
D gene: -
CDR3 DNA: TGTGCCAGCTCACCAGAAATAATGAACACTGAAGCTTTCTTT
CDR3 protein: CASSPEIMNTEAFF

clone size: few
V gene: TRBV27
J gene: TRBJ2-2
D gene: TRBD2
CDR3 DNA: TGTGCCAGCAGTTCGACTAGCGGGGGCGGCACCGGGGAGCTGTTTTTT
CDR3 protein: CASSSTSGGGTGELFF

clone size: -
V gene: TRBV4-2
J gene: TRBJ2-2
D gene: -
CDR3 DNA: TGTGCCAGCAGCCAAGTGGCGGGATTCGCCCTGGAAGGGACCGGGGAGCTGTTTTTT
CDR3 protein: CASSQVAGFALEGTGELFF

clone size: -
V gene: TRBV6-2/TRBV6-3
J gene: TRBJ2-7
D gene: -
CDR3 DNA: TGTGCCAGCAGTTACTCCGCGCAGCAGTACTTC
CDR3 protein: CASSYSAQQYF

clone size: -
V gene: TRBV15
J gene: TRBJ2-1
D gene: -
CDR3 DNA: TGTGCCACCAGCAGACGAACGTACAATGAGCAGTTCTTC
CDR3 protein: CATSRRTYNEQFF

clone size: -
V gene: TRBV4-1
J gene: TRBJ2-1
D gene: TRBD2
CDR3 DNA: TGCGCCAGCAGCCAAGATAGCGGGAGGGTCGGCTACAATGAGCAGTTCTTC
CDR3 protein: CASSQDSGRVGYNEQFF

clone size: -
V gene: TRBV7-9
J gene: TRBJ1-1
D gene: TRBD1
CDR3 DNA: TGTGCCAGCAGCTTAGGGGGACAGGGCACTGAAGCTTTCTTT
CDR3 protein: CASSLGGQGTEAFF

clone size: once
V gene: TRBV10-2
J gene: TRBJ1-5
D gene: -
CDR3 DNA: TGCGCCAGCAGTGTTGGGGCCAATCAGCCCCAGCATTTT
CDR3 protein: CASSVGANQPQHF

clone size: -
V gene: TRBV24-1
J gene: TRBJ2-7
D gene: -
CDR3 DNA: TGTGCCACCAGTGAAGGGGATAGCTCCTACGAGCAGTACTTC
CDR3 protein: CATSEGDSSYEQYF

clone size: -
V gene: TRBV6-1
J gene: TRBJ1-4
D gene: -
CDR3 DNA: TGTGCCAGCAGTGTTGGAGTCCCGGGAGCGGCGCAAAAACTGTTTTTT
CDR3 protein: CASSVGVPGAAQKLFF

clone size: -
V gene: TRBV25-1
J gene: TRBJ2-7
D gene: -
CDR3 DNA: TGTGCCAGCAGTGAACCTGGGACTCCCAGCTCCTACGAGCAGTACTTC
CDR3 protein: CASSEPGTPSSYEQYF

clone size: -
V gene: TRBV7-2
J gene: TRBJ2-7
D gene: -
CDR3 DNA: TGTGCCAGCAGACTTAGTAATGGGGTCCTGTCCGAGCAGTACTTC
CDR3 protein: CASRLSNGVLSEQYF

clone size: -
V gene: TRBV19
J gene: TRBJ1-2
D gene: TRBD1
CDR3 DNA: TGTGCCAGTAGTATAGGGGACAGGGATATCTATGGCTACACCTTC
CDR3 protein: CASSIGDRDIYGYTF

clone size: -
V gene: TRBV18
J gene: TRBJ1-5
D gene: -
CDR3 DNA: TGTGCCAGCCGGCAGGGAGGGGATAGCAATCAGCCCCAGCATTTT
CDR3 protein: CASRQGGDSNQPQHF

clone size: -
V gene: TRBV9
J gene: TRBJ2-1
D gene: TRBD2
CDR3 DNA: TGTGCCAGCAGCGTAGAGAGCGGGAGCTGGGCTACTGAGCAGTTCTTC
CDR3 protein: CASSVESGSWATEQFF

clone size: -
V gene: TRBV12-3/TRBV12-4
J gene: TRBJ2-2
D gene: -
CDR3 DNA: TGTGCCAGCAGTATGGGTACCGGGGAGCTGTTTTTT
CDR3 protein: CASSMGTGELFF

clone size: -
V gene: TRBV3-1/TRBV3-2
J gene: TRBJ1-1
D gene: -
CDR3 DNA: TGTGCCAGCAGCCAAGAATGGGGACCTGAAGCTTTCTTT
CDR3 protein: CASSQEWGPEAFF

clone size: -
V gene: TRBV6-5
J gene: TRBJ2-2
D gene: -
CDR3 DNA: TGTGCCAGCATTCGGGGGGCGGACACCGGGGAGCTGTTTTTT
CDR3 protein: CASIRGADTGELFF